This T cell receptor (beta chain) is from a study of T cells after yellow fever vaccination. This clonotype was seen more than once but under ten times. Germline-derived CDR1 and CDR2 are SEHNR and FQNEAQ (reference sequence). Trimming took 5 bases from V and 1 from J; bases not matched to a gene: 5. The CDR3 contains 16 residues. Points from the study as a whole: Subsequent booster samples again held most clones from primary vaccination (roughly 96% CD4, approximately 86% CD8).

MiXCR, run by TCRdb on the 5' RACE reads, gives a single entry per CDR3 protein. The sample has 25,000 or so distinct CDR3 sequences, 4.5% seen once. The TCR was taken from a man younger than 35 who received the YFV17D yellow fever vaccine. Sequenced material: PBMCs, either bulk or a sorted T-cell subset (CD4+, CD8+, memory, or dextramer-sorted; not recorded which), taken on the day of the yellow fever booster vaccination. The chain has TRBV7-9 and TRBJ2-2, with 9 nucleotides matching TRBD2. The CDR3 nucleotides read TGTGCCAGCAGCCCTAGACTAGCGGTGAACACCGGGGAGCTGTTTTTT. As protein: CASSPRLAVNTGELFF.